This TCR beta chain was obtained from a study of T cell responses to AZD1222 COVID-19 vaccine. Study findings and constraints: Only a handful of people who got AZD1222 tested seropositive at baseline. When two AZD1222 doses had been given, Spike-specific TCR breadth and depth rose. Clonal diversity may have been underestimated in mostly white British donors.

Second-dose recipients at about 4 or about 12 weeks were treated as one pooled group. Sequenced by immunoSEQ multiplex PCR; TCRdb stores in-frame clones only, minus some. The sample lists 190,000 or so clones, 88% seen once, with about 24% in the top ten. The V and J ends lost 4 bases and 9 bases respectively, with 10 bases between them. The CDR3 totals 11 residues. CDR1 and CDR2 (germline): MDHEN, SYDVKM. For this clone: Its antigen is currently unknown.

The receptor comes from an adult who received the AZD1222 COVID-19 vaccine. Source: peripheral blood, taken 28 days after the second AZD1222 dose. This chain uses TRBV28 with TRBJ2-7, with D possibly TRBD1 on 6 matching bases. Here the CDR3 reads CASSSTGRQYF. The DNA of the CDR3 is TGTGCCAGCAGTTCCACAGGGAGGCAGTACTTC.